This TCR beta chain was identified during a study of PD-1 blockade in mismatch repair-deficient tumors. V shed 4 bases and J shed 0 bases, with 16 bases lying between them. The CDR3 runs 17 residues. Germline V lookup: CDR1 MDHEN, CDR2 SYDVKM. Assay used: immunoSEQ multiplex PCR; TCRdb lists only in-frame clones, some missing. The table includes approximately 40,000 clones, about four fifths detected once. The starting material was peripheral blood, obtained 4 weeks after starting pembrolizumab. This sequence joins TRBV28 and TRBJ1-5; D is perhaps TRBD1 (6 bases). The receptor was isolated from an adult with mismatch repair-deficient cancer. For the CDR3, the DNA is TGTGCCAGCAGTTCAGCCCCCAGGGGAGGTAGCAATCAGCCCCAGCATTTT. This gives the protein CASSSAPRGGSNQPQHF.